This is a list of T cell receptor beta chains from one sample in a study of cytomegalovirus exposure and HLA in healthy donors. The assay was immunoSEQ multiplex PCR, and TCRdb's table has in-frame clones only and misses some. This sample carries 110,000 to 150,000 clones, with about 0.96% going to the ten biggest clones. The sample comprised PBMCs. Receptors originate from a male donor in good health and CMV-seronegative. CDR3s include the opening cysteine and the closing phenylalanine or tryptophan. Each record gives: J gene, D gene, V gene, CDR3 DNA, CDR3 protein. The D gene is left open where the match is weak.

j_call: TRBJ2-7
d_call: TRBD2
v_call: TRBV30
cdr3_nt: TGTGCCTGGAGGGGGGGGACTAGCGGCCTCTACGAGCAGTACTTC
cdr3_aa: CAWRGGTSGLYEQYF

j_call: TRBJ2-2
d_call: TRBD1
v_call: TRBV11-3
cdr3_nt: TGTGCCAGCAGCTCGGACAGGAGCTACACCGGGGAGCTGTTTTTT
cdr3_aa: CASSSDRSYTGELFF

j_call: TRBJ1-2
d_call: TRBD1
v_call: TRBV28
cdr3_nt: TGTGCCAGCAGTATCGCTGGGACAGGGATGATCGCCTATGGCTACACCTTC
cdr3_aa: CASSIAGTGMIAYGYTF

j_call: TRBJ2-2
d_call: -
v_call: TRBV6-6
cdr3_nt: TGTGCCAGCAGTTACCACCGGGACACCGGGGAGCTGTTTTTT
cdr3_aa: CASSYHRDTGELFF

j_call: TRBJ1-1
d_call: -
v_call: TRBV9
cdr3_nt: TGTGCCAGCAGCGGTTGGGAGTCTGAAGCTTTCTTT
cdr3_aa: CASSGWESEAFF

j_call: TRBJ2-7
d_call: -
v_call: TRBV27
cdr3_nt: TGTGCCAGCAGTTCCCTCTCACAGAGTTCCTACGAGCAGTACTTC
cdr3_aa: CASSSLSQSSYEQYF

j_call: TRBJ2-7
d_call: TRBD2
v_call: TRBV5-1
cdr3_nt: TGCGCCAGCAGCGCTCAACTAGCGGGGAGCTCCTACGAGCAGTACTTC
cdr3_aa: CASSAQLAGSSYEQYF

j_call: TRBJ1-1
d_call: TRBD1
v_call: TRBV6-5
cdr3_nt: TGTGCCAGCAGCTACAGGGGGCTATCCACGAACACTGAAGCTTTCTTT
cdr3_aa: CASSYRGLSTNTEAFF

j_call: TRBJ2-3
d_call: TRBD1
v_call: TRBV11-3
cdr3_nt: TGTGCCAGCAGCTTGACCACAGGGGCTATCAGCACAGATACGCAGTATTTT
cdr3_aa: CASSLTTGAISTDTQYF

j_call: TRBJ2-7
d_call: -
v_call: TRBV7-3
cdr3_nt: TGTGCCAGCAGCTTAATGGCCGCCAACGAGCAGTACTTC
cdr3_aa: CASSLMAANEQYF

j_call: TRBJ1-2
d_call: -
v_call: TRBV15
cdr3_nt: TGTGCCACCAGCAGAGACAGGGGATGGGGCTATGGCTACACCTTC
cdr3_aa: CATSRDRGWGYGYTF

j_call: TRBJ2-2
d_call: -
v_call: TRBV11-3
cdr3_nt: TGTGCCAGCAGCTCCGCAGGGCAGGCCGGGGAGCTGTTTTTT
cdr3_aa: CASSSAGQAGELFF

j_call: TRBJ2-7
d_call: -
v_call: TRBV18
cdr3_nt: TGTGCCAGCTCTCCAAGCCGGGACAAACATTACGAGCAGTACTTC
cdr3_aa: CASSPSRDKHYEQYF

j_call: TRBJ1-1
d_call: TRBD1
v_call: TRBV5-1
cdr3_nt: TGCGCCAGCGGGTATAATCTCGAGGACAGGGGGGCTTTCTTT
cdr3_aa: CASGYNLEDRGAFF

j_call: TRBJ1-2
d_call: -
v_call: TRBV6-5
cdr3_nt: TGTGCCAGCAGTACTCAGGGTGGGCAGGGCTACACCTTC
cdr3_aa: CASSTQGGQGYTF

j_call: TRBJ2-7
d_call: -
v_call: TRBV19
cdr3_nt: TGTGCCAGTAGCAACAAACAGGGCTACGAGCAGTACTTC
cdr3_aa: CASSNKQGYEQYF

j_call: TRBJ2-7
d_call: TRBD1
v_call: TRBV6-1
cdr3_nt: TGTGCCAGCACGGGACAGGGGACCTACGAGCAGTACTTC
cdr3_aa: CASTGQGTYEQYF

j_call: TRBJ1-4
d_call: -
v_call: TRBV7-2
cdr3_nt: TGTGCCAGCAGCTTCAAAGGGGCGGTTGGTAGTGAAAAACTGTTTTTT
cdr3_aa: CASSFKGAVGSEKLFF

j_call: TRBJ1-1
d_call: TRBD1
v_call: TRBV11-3
cdr3_nt: TGTGCCAGCAGCTTGACAGGGGTGAACACTGAAGCTTTCTTT
cdr3_aa: CASSLTGVNTEAFF

j_call: TRBJ2-3
d_call: TRBD2
v_call: TRBV7-2
cdr3_nt: TGTGCCAGCCGCCTAATGGGGGGGAGGGCCTGGGATACGCAGTATTTT
cdr3_aa: CASRLMGGRAWDTQYF

j_call: TRBJ1-1
d_call: TRBD1
v_call: TRBV28
cdr3_nt: TGTGCCAGCAGTGCAGGGGGCACCACTGAAGCTTTCTTT
cdr3_aa: CASSAGGTTEAFF

j_call: TRBJ2-7
d_call: -
v_call: TRBV6-1
cdr3_nt: TGTGCCATCCCGAACAGGGAGAGCTCCTACGAGCAGTACTTC
cdr3_aa: CAIPNRESSYEQYF

j_call: TRBJ2-2
d_call: -
v_call: TRBV9
cdr3_nt: TGTGCCAGCAGGGGCCTAAGCACCGGGGAGCTGTTTTTT
cdr3_aa: CASRGLSTGELFF

j_call: TRBJ2-3
d_call: TRBD2
v_call: TRBV30
cdr3_nt: TGTGCCTGGAGTGTGAGGGCGGGAGCAGATACGCAGTATTTT
cdr3_aa: CAWSVRAGADTQYF

j_call: TRBJ2-3
d_call: TRBD2
v_call: TRBV27
cdr3_nt: TGTGCCAGCAGTTTACAGCCCTTTAGCGGGGGGCGGGGAGATACGCAGTATTTT
cdr3_aa: CASSLQPFSGGRGDTQYF

j_call: TRBJ2-1
d_call: -
v_call: TRBV28
cdr3_nt: TGTGCCAGCATCCGGGACTTTAATTCAATCCATGAGCAGTTCTTC
cdr3_aa: CASIRDFNSIHEQFF

j_call: TRBJ2-1
d_call: TRBD2
v_call: TRBV14
cdr3_nt: TGTGCCAGCAGCCAGATTACCGGGACTATTTACAATGAGCAGTTCTTC
cdr3_aa: CASSQITGTIYNEQFF

j_call: TRBJ2-7
d_call: -
v_call: TRBV7-3
cdr3_nt: TGTGCCAGCAGCTTCTTGAGAATGGGGCCCTACGAGCAGTACTTC
cdr3_aa: CASSFLRMGPYEQYF

j_call: TRBJ1-1
d_call: -
v_call: TRBV18
cdr3_nt: TGTGCCAGCTCACCACCACACGGCGGGAGATTCACTGAAGCTTTCTTT
cdr3_aa: CASSPPHGGRFTEAFF

j_call: TRBJ2-1
d_call: -
v_call: TRBV14
cdr3_nt: TGTGCCAGCAGCCTACTCGGGCCGAGGGCTTACAATGAGCAGTTCTTC
cdr3_aa: CASSLLGPRAYNEQFF

j_call: TRBJ2-1
d_call: -
v_call: TRBV27
cdr3_nt: TGTGCCAGCAGCCCAGGCAATGAGCAGTTCTTC
cdr3_aa: CASSPGNEQFF

j_call: TRBJ1-5
d_call: -
v_call: TRBV6-1
cdr3_nt: TGTGCCAGCTCAGGCGAAGGAAATCAGCCCCAGCATTTT
cdr3_aa: CASSGEGNQPQHF

j_call: TRBJ2-5
d_call: -
v_call: TRBV5-1
cdr3_nt: TGCGCCAGCAGCTTGGTGAGGGGGGGAGCGGAGACCCAGTACTTC
cdr3_aa: CASSLVRGGAETQYF

j_call: TRBJ1-1
d_call: -
v_call: TRBV27
cdr3_nt: TGTGCCAGCAGTCCGACACAGAACACTGAAGCTTTCTTT
cdr3_aa: CASSPTQNTEAFF

j_call: TRBJ1-1
d_call: -
v_call: TRBV9
cdr3_nt: TGTGCCAGCAGCGTAGGACAAACGAACACTGAAGCTTTCTTT
cdr3_aa: CASSVGQTNTEAFF

j_call: TRBJ1-1
d_call: -
v_call: TRBV9
cdr3_nt: TGTGCCAGCAGCGTAGGCGGGCTGACGGCCACTGAAGCTTTCTTT
cdr3_aa: CASSVGGLTATEAFF

j_call: TRBJ1-2
d_call: -
v_call: TRBV11-2
cdr3_nt: TGTGCCAGCAGCTCCCAGGGTGGTGGCTACACCTTC
cdr3_aa: CASSSQGGGYTF

j_call: TRBJ1-2
d_call: -
v_call: TRBV14
cdr3_nt: TGTGCCAGCAGCCCATGGACAAGCCCTTATGGCTACACCTTC
cdr3_aa: CASSPWTSPYGYTF

j_call: TRBJ1-2
d_call: -
v_call: TRBV7-9
cdr3_nt: TGTGCCAGCAGCCGCGACCCGTTCCAGGGCCATGGCTACACCTTC
cdr3_aa: CASSRDPFQGHGYTF

j_call: TRBJ2-1
d_call: -
v_call: TRBV11-2
cdr3_nt: TGTGCCAGCAGCTTACTTTCCGGCGGCTACAATGAGCAGTTCTTC
cdr3_aa: CASSLLSGGYNEQFF

j_call: TRBJ1-2
d_call: TRBD1
v_call: TRBV5-5
cdr3_nt: TGTGCCAGCAGCCCGGACAGGGTTGGCTACACCTTC
cdr3_aa: CASSPDRVGYTF

j_call: TRBJ2-1
d_call: TRBD1
v_call: TRBV19
cdr3_nt: TGTGCCAGTAGTGAACATACAGGGGGCAATGAGCAGTTCTTC
cdr3_aa: CASSEHTGGNEQFF

j_call: TRBJ1-5
d_call: TRBD1
v_call: TRBV30
cdr3_nt: TGTGCCTGGAGTGTAACGGACAGGGGAGCGGGGCCCCAGCATTTT
cdr3_aa: CAWSVTDRGAGPQHF

j_call: TRBJ1-5
d_call: -
v_call: TRBV27
cdr3_nt: TGTGCCAGCAGCCTCAGTATCCGGGAGTATCAGCCCCAGCATTTT
cdr3_aa: CASSLSIREYQPQHF

j_call: TRBJ2-1
d_call: -
v_call: TRBV7-6
cdr3_nt: TGTGCCAGCAGCCCTTCCTACAATGAGCAGTTCTTC
cdr3_aa: CASSPSYNEQFF

j_call: TRBJ1-1
d_call: -
v_call: TRBV7-9
cdr3_nt: TGTGCCAGCAGCTTAGCGTTTGCCCAACAGGTTGAAGCTTTCTTT
cdr3_aa: CASSLAFAQQVEAFF

j_call: TRBJ2-7
d_call: -
v_call: TRBV9
cdr3_nt: TGTGCCAGCAGCTCCTCCAAGGGCAGGGGCCCCTACGAGCAGTACTTC
cdr3_aa: CASSSSKGRGPYEQYF

j_call: TRBJ2-3
d_call: TRBD2
v_call: TRBV18
cdr3_nt: TGTGCCAGCTCAGACACGGGGCTAGCGGGGGCCACAGATACGCAGTATTTT
cdr3_aa: CASSDTGLAGATDTQYF

j_call: TRBJ1-2
d_call: TRBD1
v_call: TRBV12-5
cdr3_nt: TGTGCTAGTGGTTTGGTCAACAGGGGAGGCTATGGCTACACCTTC
cdr3_aa: CASGLVNRGGYGYTF

j_call: TRBJ2-5
d_call: -
v_call: TRBV4-3
cdr3_nt: TGCGCCAGCAGCCAAGATCTAGATAGTAAAGAGACCCAGTACTTC
cdr3_aa: CASSQDLDSKETQYF

j_call: TRBJ1-1
d_call: TRBD1
v_call: TRBV5-6
cdr3_nt: TGTGCCAGCAGCCACAGGGGCGTGAACACTGAAGCTTTCTTT
cdr3_aa: CASSHRGVNTEAFF

j_call: TRBJ1-1
d_call: -
v_call: TRBV19
cdr3_nt: TGTGCCAGTAGTGTTAGACACCGTGGAGGCACTGAAGCTTTCTTT
cdr3_aa: CASSVRHRGGTEAFF